This T cell receptor beta chain was captured in a study of cytomegalovirus exposure and HLA in healthy donors. Study findings and constraints: In vitro confirmation showed a few CMV-associated chains to be CMV antigen specific. By HLA locus, TCR association rates varied in a later analysis, with DRB1 showing the most and HLA-C the fewest. In a later analysis, TCR beta V- and J-gene trimming was associated with a missense DCLRE1C variant.

Concerning this clone: Antigen unknown.

PCR involved 60 Vbeta and 13 Jbeta primers. Repertoires were generated with immunoSEQ multiplex PCR, while TCRdb's copy carries only in-frame clones and drops some. This table holds about 86,000 clones, more than 75% found once. CDR3 size: 18 residues. Germline V lookup: CDR1 MDHEN, CDR2 SYDVKM. V lost 2 bases to trimming and J lost 0 bases, with 19 bases between them. Donors sampled were nominally healthy, though unrecorded immune exposures were likely. The receptor was isolated from a woman between 40 and 55 years old in good health and CMV-seropositive. The chain recombines TRBV28 with TRBJ1-2, with D possibly matching TRBD1 (5 bases). The sequenced sample consisted of PBMCs. The CDR3 spells CASSLPGQGGRTNYGYTF. CDR3 in DNA: TGTGCCAGCAGTTTACCCGGTCAGGGAGGGAGGACTAACTATGGCTACACCTTC.